This T cell receptor beta chain was observed in a study of blood T cell repertoires in COVID-19. Looked up from germline, CDR1 is LNHNV and CDR2 is YYDKDF (reference sequence). There are 19 residues in the CDR3. V trimming: 3 bases; J trimming: 0 bases; junction bases outside the gene matches: 14. The data were produced by immunoSEQ multiplex PCR, yet TCRdb's version contains in-frame clones alone and is incomplete. Here the sample spans under 250,000 clones, over 75% being singletons. Assignment of participants to cohorts was predicated upon participant-reported clinical history. The sample comprised PBMCs or T cells enriched from blood (not recorded which). This chain uses TRBV15 with TRBJ1-5, with TRBD1 identical over 7 bases. The receptor was isolated from a man aged 40-49 years who had recovered from COVID-19. Here the CDR3 DNA reads TGTGCCACCAGCAGCGGAACCGGGACAGCTTTAAATAGCAATCAGCCCCAGCATTTT. Protein product: CATSSGTGTALNSNQPQHF.